What follows are 25 T cell receptor beta chains derived from one specimen sequenced in a study of T cell responses to AZD1222 COVID-19 vaccine. The method was immunoSEQ multiplex PCR; TCRdb's version includes in-frame clones alone and lacks a portion of them. The sample includes 95,000 to 150,000 clones, under 95% seen only once; the top ten take 5%. Sequencing was performed on peripheral blood, taken 28 days after the second AZD1222 dose. All receptors come from an adult who received the AZD1222 COVID-19 vaccine.

CDR3 sequence: CASRGSPNYGYTF. For the CDR3, the DNA is TGTGCCAGCAGAGGCTCTCCTAACTATGGCTACACCTTC. The chain couples TRBV2 to TRBJ1-2; D uncertain. The CDR3 spans 13 residues. The V end lost 6 bases, the J end lost 0 bases, and 8 bases lay between the germline ends. Germline V gene sequence: CDR1 SNHLY, CDR2 FYNNEI.

The rearrangement links TRBV4-1 to TRBJ2-3; 8 bases line up with TRBD1. CDR1 is MGHRA, CDR2 YSYEKL, per germline. Losses at the gene ends were 0 bases for V and 0 bases for J; bases not matched to a gene: 8. The CDR3 totals 18 residues. CDR3: CASSQDGTGPFSTDTQYF. CDR3 nucleotides: TGCGCCAGCAGCCAAGATGGGACAGGACCCTTTAGCACAGATACGCAGTATTTT.

This chain uses TRBV7-2 with TRBJ2-5, with D perhaps given as TRBD1 or TRBD2 (5 bases each). The V gene lost 0 bases and the J gene lost 1 base, with 18 bases spanning the gap. The CDR3 spans 18 residues. Germline lookup yields CDR1 SGHTA and CDR2 FQGNSA. CDR3 sequence (DNA): TGTGCCAGCAGCTTAGCACCCCTCGGGGCTACCCTCCAAGAGACCCAGTACTTC. As protein: CASSLAPLGATLQETQYF.

This chain links TRBV2 with TRBJ2-5; 13 positions agree with TRBD2. Germline assignment: CDR1 SNHLY and CDR2 FYNNEI. V was pared by 8 bases and J by 8 bases, with 8 bases of the junction left unmatched. This CDR3 region has 14 residues. Here the CDR3 DNA reads TGTGCCAGCGGAGGACTAGCGGGAGTAGGAACCCAGTACTTC. This codes for CASGGLAGVGTQYF.

This rearrangement joins TRBV19 to TRBJ1-5; D unresolved. The CDR3 extends over 14 amino acids. Germline-derived CDR1 and CDR2 are LNHDA and SQIVND (reference sequence). V was trimmed by 7 bases and J by 5 bases, leaving 15 bases between them. The CDR3 DNA reads as TGTGCCAGTACTGTACTGCGTGGCGATCAGCCCCAGCATTTT. Residues: CASTVLRGDQPQHF.

The chain is built from TRBV27 and TRBJ1-1; D remains unclear. Germline V gives CDR1 MNHEY, CDR2 SMNVEV (reference sequence). V was pared by 5 bases and J by 0 bases, with 13 bases between. CDR3 length equals 15 residues. CDR3 nucleotides: TGTGCCAGCAGTCCTAGACCCGGGTTGAACACTGAAGCTTTCTTT. Amino acids: CASSPRPGLNTEAFF.

The rearrangement uses TRBV7-9 and TRBJ2-2, with TRBD2 as a possible D gene (7 bases). V shed 5 bases and J shed 6 bases, with 19 bases lying between them. This CDR3 comprises 16 residues. Germline V lookup: CDR1 SEHNR, CDR2 FQNEAQ (reference sequence). CDR3 sequence reads: CASSPTGGRWSGELFF. Written as DNA, the CDR3 is TGTGCCAGCAGCCCAACCGGGGGGCGTTGGTCCGGGGAGCTGTTTTTT.

This clone turned up a few times. This same CDR3 is encoded by further DNA sequences in the sample. CDR3 protein: CASRQGYEQYF. In nucleotides, the CDR3 is TGTGCCAGCAGACAGGGTTACGAGCAGTACTTC. This rearrangement joins TRBV27 to TRBJ2-7; weak D call: TRBD1 (6 bases). The CDR3 has 11 amino acids. Trimming stripped 6 bases from V and 4 bases from J, with 7 bases between. The V gene's germline CDR1 is MNHEY and CDR2 SMNVEV (reference sequence).

V usage is TRBV14 and J usage is TRBJ2-4; D is unresolved. V lost 1 base and J 0 bases, leaving 10 bases between the germline ends. This CDR3 has 16 residues. Germline V gives CDR1 SGHDN, CDR2 FVKESK. CDR3 DNA: TGTGCCAGCAGCCAAGCCCTGTGGGGAGCCAAAAACATTCAGTACTTC. Its translation is CASSQALWGAKNIQYF.

CDR3 amino acids: CASSVWGANTEAFF. The CDR3 DNA sequence: TGTGCCAGCAGCGTGTGGGGAGCTAACACTGAAGCTTTCTTT. This chain links TRBV9 with TRBJ1-1; D remains ambiguous. Trimming removed 2 bases from V and 2 bases from J, with 10 bases in between. CDR1 and CDR2 (germline): SGDLS, YYNGEE. The CDR3 has 14 amino acids.

The chain combines TRBV6-6 with TRBJ1-2; D remains ambiguous. Germline V lookup: CDR1 MNHNY, CDR2 SVGAGI (reference sequence). V was shortened by 6 bases and J by 3 bases, with 8 bases between the two germline ends. CDR3 length: 12 amino acids. The DNA of the CDR3 is TGTGCCAGCAGGAGAGACTACTATGGCTACACCTTC. Translating gives CASRRDYYGYTF.

This clone was seen only once. This chain uses TRBV29-1 with TRBJ2-3; 7 nucleotides agree with TRBD2. Germline trimming cut 3 bases from V and 0 bases from J; bases unmatched to any gene: 3. Germline assignment: CDR1 SQVTM and CDR2 ANQGSEA. CDR3 size: 14 residues. CDR3 nucleotides: TGCAGCGTTGAGGGACTAACTAGCACAGATACGCAGTATTTT. This codes for CSVEGLTSTDTQYF.

In its sample, this clone was seen once. The rearrangement uses TRBV9 and TRBJ1-1; a possible D gene is TRBD1 (5 bases). The CDR3 totals 13 residues. Trimming pared 4 bases from V and 4 bases from J, leaving 11 bases between. CDR1 SGDLS and CDR2 YYNGEE come from the germline V gene. The DNA of the CDR3 is TGTGCCAGCAGCCCCGTGGGGGGCACTGAAGCTTTCTTT. This encodes CASSPVGGTEAFF.

The CDR3 nucleotides are TGTGCCAGCAGTTTAGCGGGGGGGACCGCCAAAAACATTCAGTACTTC. Translating it yields CASSLAGGTAKNIQYF. The chain links TRBV28 to TRBJ2-4; 9 bases are a match to TRBD2. The V and J ends lost 2 bases and 1 base, in that order; junction bases with no gene match: 3. CDR3 size: 16 residues. CDR1 is MDHEN, CDR2 SYDVKM, per germline.

This rearrangement joins TRBV11-2 to TRBJ2-1; TRBD2 is a possible D gene (6 bases). Germline lookup yields CDR1 SGHAT and CDR2 FQNNGV. The CDR3 covers 14 residues. The ends were cut back, 3 bases at V and 6 bases at J, with 12 bases in the middle. CDR3 in amino acids: CASSFGGMVNEQFF. CDR3 sequence (DNA): TGTGCCAGCAGCTTCGGCGGGATGGTCAATGAGCAGTTCTTC.

The J gene is TRBJ2-5, the V gene TRBV12-5, with 8 bases matching TRBD2. V trimming: 1 base; J trimming: 2 bases; junction bases outside the gene matches: 6. This CDR3 has 16 amino acids. Germline V CDR1 and CDR2: LGHNT, FRNRAP. DNA of the CDR3: TGTGCTAGTGGTTTGGCCGGGACTAGAGGGCAAGAGACCCAGTACTTC. This translates into CASGLAGTRGQETQYF. The entire variable domain, with the rest obtained from reference TRBV12-5 and TRBJ2-5, is as follows: DARVTQTPRHKVTEMGQEVTMRCQPILGHNTVFWYRQTMMQGLELLAYFRNRAPLDDSGMPKDRFSAEMPDATLATLKIQPSEPRDSAVYFCASGLAGTRGQETQYFGPGTRLLVL.

This clone has only one observation. The genes are TRBV3-1 (or the pseudogene TRBV3-2) and TRBJ1-1; no firm D call. The CDR3 length is 13 residues. Per germline, CDR1 LGHDT and CDR2 YNNKEL (reference sequence). The V end lost 1 base, the J end lost 0 bases, and 3 bases lay between the germline ends. The CDR3 nucleotides read TGTGCCAGCAGCCAAGGGGTGAACACTGAAGCTTTCTTT. It is translated as CASSQGVNTEAFF.

The count of this clone is one. This chain joins TRBV9 and TRBJ2-7; D unresolved. Germline V gene sequence: CDR1 SGDLS, CDR2 YYNGEE. The CDR3 is 15 amino acids. V lost 0 bases and J 1 base, leaving 11 bases between the germline ends. CDR3 DNA sequence: TGTGCCAGCAGCGTAGAGCAGGCACCATCCTACGAGCAGTACTTC. It translates to CASSVEQAPSYEQYF.

The V and J genes are TRBV30 and TRBJ1-4; D is perhaps TRBD1 (5 bases). V was cut by 0 bases and J by 8 bases, with 10 bases left in between. From germline, CDR1 is GTSNPN and CDR2 SVGIG (reference sequence). CDR3 length: 13 residues. The DNA of the CDR3 is TGTGCCTGGAGTGTGGGGGGTTCCGAAAAACTGTTTTTT. Translation: CAWSVGGSEKLFF.

This clone has a handful of counts. The chain combines TRBV5-1 with TRBJ2-7; no clear D gene. V was pared by 4 bases and J by 0 bases, with 11 bases between. From germline, CDR1 is SGHRS and CDR2 YFSETQ. The CDR3 contains 14 residues. The CDR3 protein is CASSPQPSSYEQYF. CDR3 DNA sequence: TGCGCCAGCAGCCCCCAGCCGAGCTCCTACGAGCAGTACTTC.

This rearrangement joins TRBV30 to TRBJ2-2; D tentatively fits TRBD1 or TRBD2 (5 bases each). From germline, CDR1 is GTSNPN and CDR2 SVGIG (reference sequence). The CDR3 loop spans 13 amino acids. V was cut by 5 bases and J by 1 base, with 8 bases left in between. The CDR3, as DNA: TGTGCCTGGCTGGGGGAGAACACCGGGGAGCTGTTTTTT. This encodes CAWLGENTGELFF.

The sample holds one count of this clone. The rearrangement uses TRBV10-1 and TRBJ2-1; 10 bases agree with TRBD1. From germline, CDR1 is WNHNN and CDR2 SYGVQD (reference sequence). The CDR3 loop spans 15 amino acids. The trim removed 5 bases at V and 5 bases at J, leaving 6 bases unmatched. This chain's CDR3 is CASSPGQGDNNEQFF. The CDR3 DNA sequence: TGCGCCAGCAGTCCTGGACAGGGGGATAACAATGAGCAGTTCTTC.

This chain connects TRBV7-2 to TRBJ1-1; D is unclear. Germline CDR1 reads SGHTA; CDR2 reads FQGNSA. V was clipped by 5 bases and J by 0 bases, with 10 bases between them. The CDR3 has 14 residues. As DNA, the CDR3 is TGTGCCAGCAGCCCCCCGCCAATGAACACTGAAGCTTTCTTT. Its translation: CASSPPPMNTEAFF.

The chain employs TRBV27 and TRBJ1-2; D remains unclear. V was cut by 3 bases and J by 3 bases, with 8 bases left in between. Germline values: CDR1 MNHEY, CDR2 SMNVEV (reference sequence). The CDR3 is 13 amino acids. In DNA form, the CDR3 reads TGTGCCAGCAGTTTGGGATGGGACTATGGCTACACCTTC. This gives the protein CASSLGWDYGYTF.

The CDR3 DNA follows: TGTGCCAGTAGTCAGGGACAGACCTTCTATGGCTACACCTTC. It is translated as CASSQGQTFYGYTF. The rearrangement links TRBV19 to TRBJ1-2; 7 nucleotides agree with TRBD1. CDR1 and CDR2 from the germline V gene are LNHDA and SQIVND (reference sequence). CDR3 length: 14 residues. Trimming cost V 5 bases and J 4 bases; bases outside gene matches: 7. Filled out from reference TRBV19 and TRBJ1-2, the complete variable domain reads DGGITQSPKYLFRKEGQNVTLSCEQNLNHDAMYWYRQDPGQGLRLIYYSQIVNDFQKGDIAEGYSVSREKKESFPLTVTSAQKNPTAFYLCASSQGQTFYGYTFGSGTRLTVV.